This T cell receptor beta chain was retrieved from a study of blood T cell repertoires in COVID-19. Study information: T cells, B-cell-depleted T cells, or PBMCs provided the cDNA or gDNA that served as material.

CDR1 is SGHTA and CDR2 is FQGNSA in the germline V gene. The V gene lost 6 bases and the J gene lost 9 bases, with 26 bases spanning the gap. The length of the CDR3 is 16 residues. Original processing methods: Counts of nucleated cells, estimated from reference gene primer amplification, were obtained. The assay was immunoSEQ multiplex PCR, and TCRdb's table has in-frame clones only and misses some. For V, J and clone size, that table is used; D and trimming come from the DNA. The table shows approximately 150,000 clones, with about 92% occurring only once. This TCR was recovered from a man aged 55 to 70 with active or convalescent COVID-19. This chain joins TRBV7-2 and TRBJ2-5; weak D call: TRBD2 (6 bases). The specimen was peripheral blood. DNA of the CDR3: TGTGCCAGCAGTTCCGTCCAGGAGAGCCCTGGGGGGTCCCAGTACTTC. Protein: CASSSVQESPGGSQYF.